The 31 T cell receptor beta chains in this list originate from one sample, sequenced in a study of chemoradiotherapy in HPV16-positive cancers. Method: immunoSEQ multiplex PCR; TCRdb's copy keeps in-frame clones and lacks some. The sample holds around 29,000 clones; nearly 95% are singletons and the top ten take about a sixth. The sample in question was blood, obtained from a patient who underwent chemoradiotherapy. These TCRs come from a human donor with HPV-associated anogenital cancer.

The V and J genes are TRBV6-1 and TRBJ1-2; D gene unclear. CDR1 is MNHNS, CDR2 SASEGT, per germline. Trimming pared 1 base from V and 2 bases from J, leaving 8 bases between. This CDR3 region has 14 residues. In DNA, the CDR3 is TGTGCCAGCAGTGAAGACTTCAGCAACTATGGCTACACCTTC. Amino acids: CASSEDFSNYGYTF.

V and J are TRBV5-4 and TRBJ2-5, with D perhaps TRBD2 (5 bases). There are 12 residues in the CDR3. With 3 bases removed from V and 4 bases from J, the gap between germline ends came to 7 bases. CDR1 and CDR2 (germline): SGHNT, YYREEE (reference sequence). Written as DNA, the CDR3 is TGTGCCAGCAGCTCGAGGGTAGAGACCCAGTACTTC. Translation: CASSSRVETQYF.

This chain connects TRBV2 to TRBJ1-6; D may be TRBD1 (6 bases). Germline values: CDR1 SNHLY, CDR2 FYNNEI. The CDR3 has 15 residues. The V end was cut by 5 bases, the J end by 5 bases, with 13 bases between. The CDR3 reads CASSPRDTNNSPLHF. In DNA form, the CDR3 reads TGTGCCAGCAGTCCCCGGGACACCAATAATTCACCCCTCCACTTT.

The chain is built from TRBV5-1 and TRBJ1-6; D not certain. CDR3 length equals 12 residues. The V end was cut by 0 bases, the J end by 7 bases, with 2 bases between. In germline, CDR1 is SGHRS, CDR2 YFSETQ. The CDR3 DNA reads TGCGCCAGCAGCTTGGCGAATTCACCCCTCCACTTT. It codes for CASSLANSPLHF.

The CDR3, as DNA: TGTGCCAGCAGCGCACAGGGGGGGACCTTAGAGCAGTACTTC. This gives the protein CASSAQGGTLEQYF. This chain connects TRBV7-9 to TRBJ2-7; weak D call: TRBD1 (8 bases). The CDR3 contains 14 residues. Germline V lookup: CDR1 SEHNR, CDR2 FQNEAQ (reference sequence). The V and J ends lost 5 bases and 7 bases respectively, with 18 bases between them.

The V call is TRBV6-5, the J call TRBJ2-1, with 10 bases matching TRBD2. V shed 2 bases and J 3 bases; nucleotides not matched to a gene: 4. The length of the CDR3 is 16 residues. CDR1 is MNHEY and CDR2 is SVGAGI in the germline V gene. Here the CDR3 DNA reads TGTGCCAGCAGTTACGGTCGGACTAGCGGCTACAATGAGCAGTTCTTC. As protein: CASSYGRTSGYNEQFF.

V and J are TRBV7-2 and TRBJ1-5; perhaps TRBD1 as D (5 bases). In germline, CDR1 is SGHTA, CDR2 FQGNSA. The CDR3 sequence is 15 residues long. Trimming left V 5 bases short and J 2 bases short, with 13 bases between. This CDR3 reads CASSAGSGGNQPQHF. The DNA for the CDR3 is TGTGCCAGCAGCGCGGGATCGGGGGGCAATCAGCCCCAGCATTTT.

This chain connects TRBV5-1 to TRBJ2-3; TRBD2 matches 15 bases. The V gene end was trimmed by 4 bases and the J gene end by 3 bases; junction bases not matched to a gene: 3. This CDR3 is 16 amino acids long. The germline V gene encodes CDR1 SGHRS and CDR2 YFSETQ. CDR3 in amino acids: CASSPGTSGRTDTQYF. Here the CDR3 DNA reads TGCGCCAGCAGCCCCGGGACTAGCGGGAGGACAGATACGCAGTATTTT. Full variable domain (remainder filled in from reference TRBV5-1 and TRBJ2-3): KAGVTQTPRYLIKTRGQQVTLSCSPISGHRSVSWYQQTPGQGLQFLFEYFSETQRNKGNFPGRFSGRQFSNSRSEMNVSTLELGDSALYLCASSPGTSGRTDTQYFGPGTRLTVL.

This clone was seen a single time. The J gene is TRBJ2-7, the V gene TRBV5-6; either TRBD1 or TRBD2 may supply D (5 bases each). Trimming stripped 0 bases from V and 3 bases from J, with 10 bases between. The germline V gene has CDR1 SGHDT and CDR2 YYEEEE. The CDR3 is made up of 14 amino acids. CDR3 in DNA: TGTGCCAGCAGCTTGGCGGGACGGTACTACGAGCAGTACTTC. Protein: CASSLAGRYYEQYF.

The chain has TRBV7-6 and TRBJ2-2; 10 bases are a match to TRBD1. CDR1 is SGHVS, CDR2 FNYEAQ, per germline. The length of the CDR3 is 16 residues. Trimming removed 6 bases from V and 5 bases from J; junction bases left unmatched: 9. The CDR3 bases are TGTGCCAGCAGTAAATTGACAGGGGGCTTGACCGGGGAGCTGTTTTTT. This gives the protein CASSKLTGGLTGELFF.

The chain joins TRBV7-9 to TRBJ1-2, with a tentative D call TRBD1 (5 bases). The germline V gene has CDR1 SEHNR and CDR2 FQNEAQ (reference sequence). The CDR3 runs 15 residues. V gave up 1 base and J gave up 2 bases, with 11 bases separating them. The CDR3 sequence: CASSLGGGENYGYTF. CDR3 in DNA: TGTGCCAGCAGCTTAGGGGGGGGAGAAAACTATGGCTACACCTTC.

This clone was seen more than once but under ten times. The chain employs TRBV6-4 and TRBJ2-1, with 10 bases that match TRBD1. The CDR3 consists of 15 residues. The ends lost 5 bases at V and 7 bases at J; junction bases unmatched: 8. The germline gives CDR1 MRHNA, CDR2 SNTAGT. Here the CDR3 reads CASSTGTGAGNEQFF. The CDR3 DNA reads TGTGCCAGCAGTACCGGGACAGGGGCTGGTAATGAGCAGTTCTTC.

This rearrangement joins TRBV23-1 to TRBJ1-2; unclear D gene. TRBV23-1 belongs to the ORF category, with a function that is uncertain. The V end lost 2 bases, the J end lost 5 bases, and 6 bases lay between the germline ends. The CDR3 has 12 residues. The CDR3 here is CASSQGRYGYTF. DNA of the CDR3: TGCGCCAGCAGTCAAGGGAGGTATGGCTACACCTTC.

This chain uses TRBV4-1 with TRBJ1-1; D call uncertain. Trimming took off 1 base at V and 4 bases at J, with 10 bases between the two ends. The CDR3 runs 14 residues. CDR1 MGHRA and CDR2 YSYEKL come from the germline V gene. The CDR3 DNA follows: TGCGCCAGCAGCCAAGTCGGGTCATCCACTGAAGCTTTCTTT. Amino acids: CASSQVGSSTEAFF.

The chain has TRBV4-2 and TRBJ2-3; the D is unclear. The germline V gene has CDR1 LGHNA and CDR2 YNFKEQ. The V end lost 3 bases, the J end lost 6 bases, and 7 bases lay between the germline ends. The CDR3 loop spans 12 amino acids. CDR3 DNA sequence: TGTGCCAGCAGCCATGAGGCGGATACGCAGTATTTT. This sequence encodes CASSHEADTQYF.

CDR3 amino acids: CASSQDASGGAGELFF. In DNA, the CDR3 is TGCGCCAGCAGCCAAGATGCATCAGGTGGGGCCGGGGAGCTGTTTTTT. J is TRBJ2-2 and V is TRBV4-3; D gene unclear. Germline V gene data show CDR1 as LGHNA and CDR2 as YSLEER. CDR3 size: 16 residues. Trimming left V 0 bases short and J 6 bases short, with 14 bases between.

The V and J genes are TRBV5-4 and TRBJ1-2, with D tentatively TRBD1 (6 bases). V lost 2 bases and J lost 8, with 13 bases in between. Germline CDR1 and CDR2: SGHNT and YYREEE (reference sequence). The CDR3 runs 13 residues. Written as DNA, the CDR3 is TGTGCCAGCAGCTTTCGCCAGGGGAAAGGCTACACCTTC. Its translation: CASSFRQGKGYTF.

This clone was observed a single time. The rearrangement links TRBV5-4 to TRBJ2-1; a possible D gene is TRBD2 (5 bases). The CDR3 consists of 15 residues. Trimming took 0 bases from V and 9 from J, leaving 16 bases between them. CDR1 is SGHNT and CDR2 is YYREEE in the germline V gene (reference sequence). This CDR3 reads CASSLGAGPGSEQFF. The CDR3 DNA reads TGTGCCAGCAGCTTGGGGGCAGGCCCGGGGAGTGAGCAGTTCTTC.

The chain carries TRBV7-6 and TRBJ2-3; 11 nucleotides align to TRBD2. This CDR3 is 15 amino acids long. Germline V CDR1 and CDR2: SGHVS, FNYEAQ. The ends lost 5 bases at V and 6 bases at J; junction bases unmatched: 7. CDR3 residues: CASSVTSGSGDTQYF. The CDR3 bases are TGTGCCAGCAGCGTAACTAGCGGGAGTGGGGATACGCAGTATTTT.

The gene calls are TRBV4-1 and TRBJ2-1; 7 nucleotides match TRBD2. The CDR3 has 16 residues. Germline values: CDR1 MGHRA, CDR2 YSYEKL. V shed 0 bases and J 0 bases; nucleotides not matched to a gene: 2. The CDR3 region is CASSQEGTTSYNEQFF. CDR3 nucleotides: TGCGCCAGCAGCCAAGAAGGGACTACCTCCTACAATGAGCAGTTCTTC.

The chain's CDR3 is CASSLGSASEAFF. The CDR3 region has the DNA TGTGCCAGCAGCTTAGGATCCGCGTCTGAAGCTTTCTTT. The genes are TRBV7-6 and TRBJ1-1; D remains unclear. V dropped 1 base and J dropped 6 bases, with 9 bases sitting between them. The CDR3 has 13 residues. Germline V gene sequence: CDR1 SGHVS, CDR2 FNYEAQ.

V is TRBV12-5 and J is TRBJ1-2, with D maybe TRBD1 (5 bases). Trimming pared 5 bases from V and 8 bases from J, leaving 18 bases between. The CDR3 loop spans 14 amino acids. Germline CDR1 reads LGHNT; CDR2 reads FRNRAP. DNA for the CDR3: TGTGCTAGTGGTCCTCCCGGGGCAGGGTTCGGCTACACCTTC. As protein: CASGPPGAGFGYTF.

V and J are TRBV28 and TRBJ1-3, with D perhaps TRBD1 (6 bases). V gave up 3 bases and J gave up 4 bases, with 16 bases separating them. The length of the CDR3 is 16 residues. Germline loops: CDR1 MDHEN, CDR2 SYDVKM. The CDR3 here is CASSFRGEAAGNTIYF. CDR3 DNA: TGTGCCAGCAGTTTCAGGGGTGAAGCTGCCGGAAACACCATATATTTT.

The chain carries TRBV11-2 and TRBJ1-3, with 10 bases identical to TRBD1. V trimming: 3 bases; J trimming: 5 bases; junction bases outside the gene matches: 4. In germline, CDR1 is SGHAT, CDR2 FQNNGV. CDR3 length: 15 amino acids. The CDR3 region has the DNA TGTGCCAGCAGCTTTAGACAGGGGGCAAGAAACACCATATATTTT. This codes for CASSFRQGARNTIYF.

The rearrangement joins TRBV2 to TRBJ2-1; D is undetermined. Per the germline V gene, CDR1 is SNHLY and CDR2 is FYNNEI. With 5 bases removed from V and 8 bases from J, the gap between germline ends came to 10 bases. The length of the CDR3 is 12 residues. DNA of the CDR3: TGTGCCAGCAGTAGAGATTGGTATGAGCAGTTCTTC. The encoded protein is CASSRDWYEQFF.

V and J are TRBV25-1 and TRBJ2-5; D remains unclear. Trimming shortened V by 4 bases and J by 3 bases, and 12 bases separated the two germline ends. The CDR3 length is 14 residues. Germline V lookup: CDR1 MGHDK, CDR2 SYGVNS. CDR3 DNA: TGTGCCAGCAGTGCCAACCTAATAGAAGAGACCCAGTACTTC. It is translated as CASSANLIEETQYF.

The V call is TRBV25-1, the J call TRBJ1-2, with D unclear. CDR3 length equals 15 residues. CDR1 is MGHDK and CDR2 is SYGVNS in the germline V gene. Trimming stripped 8 bases from V and 2 bases from J, with 18 bases between. CDR3 region: CASRAPGGRNYGYTF. In DNA, the CDR3 is TGTGCCAGCCGGGCACCCGGAGGCAGGAACTATGGCTACACCTTC.

The chain recombines TRBV6-4 with TRBJ1-2, with a weak D call TRBD1 (5 bases). This CDR3 is 13 amino acids long. Germline-derived CDR1 and CDR2 are MRHNA and SNTAGT. Trimming removed 5 bases from V and 10 bases from J, with 17 bases in between. CDR3 DNA: TGTGCCAGCAGTCCCCCGGGGCCGGTGGCCTACACCTTC. It translates to CASSPPGPVAYTF.

This clone was found a few times. J is TRBJ2-7 and V is TRBV5-1; D might be TRBD2 (5 bases). V lost 0 bases, J lost 4 bases, and 11 bases lay in between. Per germline, CDR1 SGHRS and CDR2 YFSETQ. The CDR3 length is 14 residues. The CDR3 loop is CASSLVGRRYEQYF. CDR3 bases: TGCGCCAGCAGCTTGGTGGGCAGGAGGTACGAGCAGTACTTC.

The CDR3 loop reads CASIRQGLATDTQYF. CDR3 nucleotide sequence: TGTGCCAGCATCAGACAGGGTTTGGCAACAGATACGCAGTATTTT. The V gene is TRBV2, the J gene TRBJ2-3; 7 bases match TRBD1. The V gene's germline CDR1 is SNHLY and CDR2 FYNNEI. Germline trimming cut 7 bases from V and 3 bases from J; bases unmatched to any gene: 10. The CDR3 consists of 15 residues.

This sequence joins TRBV7-2 and TRBJ2-5; D possibly uses TRBD1 or TRBD2 (5 bases each). CDR1 and CDR2 from the germline V gene are SGHTA and FQGNSA. Trimming removed 0 bases at V and 5 bases at J, with 10 bases between. CDR3 length: 14 amino acids. CDR3 nucleotide sequence: TGTGCCAGCAGCTTAGCGGGGGTGGGGGAGACCCAGTACTTC. It translates to CASSLAGVGETQYF.